These 28 T cell receptor beta chains originate from one sample sequenced in a study of spatial heterogeneity in lung cancer. TCRdb reprocessed the 5' RACE reads via MiXCR and lists one record per CDR3 protein. The table has around 120,000 distinct CDR3 sequences, 10% to 15% seen once. Time point specified: blood at routine non-recurrence follow-up after resection. Unsorted whole RNA samples from tumor, nontumor lung or frozen PBMC were sequenced. Sample: PBMCs, taken at follow-up. The receptors here all came from a male donor with early-stage non-small cell lung cancer.

This clonotype was observed a few times. The chain combines TRBV5-5 with TRBJ1-1; possibly TRBD1 for D (5 bases). The CDR3 covers 14 residues. The V end was cut by 0 bases, the J end by 2 bases, with 8 bases between. Germline V lookup: CDR1 SGHKS, CDR2 YYEKEE (reference sequence). Here the CDR3 DNA reads TGTGCCAGCAGCTTGGATCAGGGTAACACTGAAGCTTTCTTT. It encodes CASSLDQGNTEAFF.

This clonotype was seen many times. The chain uses TRBV19 and TRBJ1-2; maybe TRBD1 (5 bases). Germline V gives CDR1 LNHDA, CDR2 SQIVND (reference sequence). Trimming stripped 8 bases from V and 5 bases from J, with 15 bases between. The CDR3 is 13 amino acids. The CDR3 loop reads CASGDLHGYGYTF. CDR3 DNA: TGTGCCAGTGGGGACCTTCATGGGTATGGCTACACCTTC.

The chain carries TRBV7-3 and TRBJ2-3; TRBD2 agrees at 7 bases. The CDR3 extends over 15 amino acids. CDR1 SGHTA and CDR2 FQGTGA come from the germline V gene. V lost 5 bases, J lost 3 bases, and 8 bases stayed unmatched. This CDR3 reads CASSTDGGGTDTQYF. In DNA form, the CDR3 reads TGTGCCAGCAGCACCGACGGCGGGGGAACAGATACGCAGTATTTT.

This clonotype was counted a few times. The genes are TRBV4-3 and TRBJ1-3; 8 bases fit TRBD1. This CDR3 has 16 residues. The V gene end was trimmed by 2 bases and the J gene end by 4 bases; junction bases not matched to a gene: 7. CDR1 is LGHNA and CDR2 is YSLEER in the germline V gene. CDR3 protein: CASSQHGQGGGNTIYF. CDR3 coding DNA: TGCGCCAGCAGCCAACATGGACAGGGCGGAGGAAACACCATATATTTT.

This clonotype was seen more than once but under ten times. The rearrangement uses TRBV20-1 and TRBJ1-1; D gene ambiguous. Germline CDR1 DFQATT, CDR2 SNEGSKA (reference sequence). V shed 0 bases and J shed 1 base, with 6 bases lying between them. CDR3 length equals 13 residues. CDR3 coding DNA: TGCAGTGCTAGAGATCAGCGGAACACTGAAGCTTTCTTT. Translation: CSARDQRNTEAFF.

The sample holds many counts of this clonotype. The chain is built from TRBV9 and TRBJ2-4; D is unresolved. Germline CDR1 is SGDLS and CDR2 is YYNGEE. V was cut by 0 bases and J by 0 bases, with 4 bases left in between. CDR3 length: 14 residues. The CDR3: CASSVDGAKNIQYF. The CDR3 bases are TGTGCCAGCAGCGTAGACGGAGCCAAAAACATTCAGTACTTC.

This clonotype was recorded a few times. The J gene is TRBJ1-6, the V gene TRBV11-2; unclear D gene. The V gene's germline CDR1 is SGHAT and CDR2 FQNNGV. This CDR3 comprises 15 residues. Trimming left V 1 base short and J 7 bases short, with 11 bases between. CDR3 sequence reads: CASSLVGSANSPLHF. The CDR3 DNA sequence: TGTGCCAGCAGCTTAGTCGGCAGTGCAAATTCACCCCTCCACTTT.

This sequence joins TRBV20-1 and TRBJ2-3; 7 bases are a match to TRBD2. The CDR3 consists of 14 residues. Germline V gene data show CDR1 as DFQATT and CDR2 as SNEGSKA (reference sequence). After removal of 0 bases from V and 4 bases from J, the junction contained 4 bases not matched to a gene. The chain's CDR3 is CSAREGGNSDTQYF. The CDR3 nucleotides read TGCAGTGCTAGAGAGGGAGGGAACTCAGATACGCAGTATTTT.

This clonotype was counted many times. The V call is TRBV29-1, the J call TRBJ2-7; 7 bases fit TRBD1. The V and J ends lost 5 bases and 1 base, in that order; junction bases with no gene match: 8. Germline V CDR1 and CDR2: SQVTM, ANQGSEA. CDR3 size: 14 residues. DNA of the CDR3: TGCAGCGTTTATGAAGGGGGCTGGTCCTACGAGCAGTACTTC. Translating gives CSVYEGGWSYEQYF.

This clonotype was picked up many times. The J gene is TRBJ2-7, the V gene TRBV5-8, with D perhaps TRBD1 (5 bases). This CDR3 spans 13 amino acids. V was shortened by 2 bases and J by 1 base, with 7 bases between the two germline ends. Germline V gene sequence: CDR1 SGHTS, CDR2 YDEGEE. As DNA, the CDR3 is TGTGCCAGCAGCTTAGGGGCTTCCTACGAGCAGTACTTC. It translates to CASSLGASYEQYF.

The gene calls are TRBV20-1 and TRBJ1-2; unclear D gene. The CDR3 is 11 residues long. Germline assignment: CDR1 DFQATT and CDR2 SNEGSKA (reference sequence). Trimming took 4 bases from V and 8 from J, leaving 11 bases between them. The CDR3 bases are TGCAGTGCTATCTGGGGATCGGGCTACACCTTC. Encoded protein: CSAIWGSGYTF.

In this sample, this clonotype turned up many times. This rearrangement joins TRBV7-2 to TRBJ2-2; possibly TRBD1 for D (5 bases). This CDR3 is built from 14 residues. Trimming left V 6 bases short and J 8 bases short, with 16 bases between. Germline V gene lookup returns CDR1 SGHTA and CDR2 FQGNSA. Here the CDR3 DNA reads TGTGCCAGCAGTTCAGGGCCTCTATCTGGGGAGCTGTTTTTT. It specifies CASSSGPLSGELFF.

The V and J genes are TRBV20-1 and TRBJ2-4; 11 bases are a match to TRBD1. Trimming removed 4 bases from V and 4 bases from J; junction bases left unmatched: 3. The CDR3 runs 14 residues. CDR1 is DFQATT and CDR2 is SNEGSKA in the germline V gene (reference sequence). CDR3 sequence: CSATGTGGKNIQYF. CDR3 coding DNA: TGCAGTGCTACCGGGACAGGGGGTAAAAACATTCAGTACTTC.

This clonotype has more than one count but fewer than ten. The genes are TRBV4-2 and TRBJ2-3, with 12 nucleotides matching TRBD2. The CDR3 sequence is 16 residues long. Germline V gene lookup returns CDR1 LGHNA and CDR2 YNFKEQ. V lost 2 bases to trimming and J lost 5 bases; unmatched junction nucleotides: 5. CDR3 coding DNA: TGTGCCAGCAGCCAAACTAGCGGGGGGTATGGAGATACGCAGTATTTT. It codes for CASSQTSGGYGDTQYF.

The sample holds many counts of this clonotype. The CDR3 protein is CASSLNGYTF. The CDR3 nucleotides read TGTGCCAGCAGTTTAAATGGCTACACCTTC. J is TRBJ1-2 and V is TRBV6-6; D gene ambiguous. The CDR3 runs to 10 residues. Trimming cost V 4 bases and J 6 bases, with 3 bases left between them. In germline, CDR1 is MNHNY, CDR2 SVGAGI (reference sequence).

This clonotype showed up just a few times. V usage is TRBV27 and J usage is TRBJ1-2, with D perhaps matching TRBD1 (5 bases). Germline V gene lookup returns CDR1 MNHEY and CDR2 SMNVEV (reference sequence). The length of the CDR3 is 14 residues. Trimming pared 4 bases from V and 2 bases from J, leaving 11 bases between. The CDR3 region is CASSSLSGNYGYTF. The CDR3 DNA reads as TGTGCCAGCAGTTCATTATCAGGGAACTATGGCTACACCTTC.

J is TRBJ2-3 and V is TRBV5-1; D gene ambiguous. CDR3 length: 15 residues. Germline V CDR1 and CDR2: SGHRS, YFSETQ. Trimming shortened V by 1 base and J by 2 bases, and 11 bases separated the two germline ends. CDR3: CASSLLTSNTDTQYF. CDR3 nucleotide sequence: TGCGCCAGCAGCTTGCTGACATCCAACACAGATACGCAGTATTTT. The full variable domain, with the rest looked up from reference TRBV5-1 and TRBJ2-3, is KAGVTQTPRYLIKTRGQQVTLSCSPISGHRSVSWYQQTPGQGLQFLFEYFSETQRNKGNFPGRFSGRQFSNSRSEMNVSTLELGDSALYLCASSLLTSNTDTQYFGPGTRLTVL.

This clonotype has at least ten counts. The J gene is TRBJ1-1, the V gene TRBV10-1, with 9 positions matching TRBD1. V lost 5 bases, J lost 5 bases, and 3 bases stayed unmatched. The CDR3 is made up of 13 amino acids. In germline, CDR1 is WNHNN, CDR2 SYGVQD (reference sequence). As DNA, the CDR3 is TGCGCCAGCAGTAACGGACAGGGGACTGAAGCTTTCTTT. This encodes CASSNGQGTEAFF.

V gene TRBV10-3 combines with J gene TRBJ2-1, with D unclear. The germline V and J ends were trimmed by 3 bases and 4 bases, with 10 bases remaining between them. The CDR3 has 14 residues. The germline V gene has CDR1 ENHRY and CDR2 SYGVKD. CDR3 sequence (DNA): TGTGCCATCAGTGAACAAAGACAATACAATGAGCAGTTCTTC. It encodes CAISEQRQYNEQFF.

The chain has TRBV10-3 and TRBJ2-5; TRBD1 matches 12 bases. With V trimmed by 10 bases and J by 5 bases, 8 bases remained unmatched. Per germline, CDR1 ENHRY and CDR2 SYGVKD. The CDR3 contains 14 residues. The DNA for the CDR3 is TGTGCCACGACGGGACAGGGGGCGCAGGAGACCCAGTACTTC. It translates to CATTGQGAQETQYF.

This clonotype was detected a few times. This rearrangement joins TRBV28 to TRBJ1-1; D is uncertain. CDR1 is MDHEN and CDR2 is SYDVKM in the germline V gene. CDR3 length equals 14 residues. V was shortened by 3 bases and J by 5 bases, with 13 bases between the two germline ends. The CDR3 DNA reads TGTGCCAGCAGTTTCGTGAAACAGTCAACTGAAGCTTTCTTT. Translation gives CASSFVKQSTEAFF.

This clonotype showed up just a few times. CDR3 sequence: CASSYSDGRSYEQYF. DNA for the CDR3: TGTGCCAGCAGTTACTCAGACGGCCGCTCCTACGAGCAGTACTTC. This chain connects TRBV6-5 to TRBJ2-7, with D unresolved. Germline V gene lookup returns CDR1 MNHEY and CDR2 SVGAGI. V gave up 0 bases and J gave up 0 bases, with 9 bases separating them. There are 15 residues in the CDR3.

The genes are TRBV2 and TRBJ1-6, with D uncertain. With 3 bases removed from V and 7 bases from J, the gap between germline ends came to 13 bases. Germline CDR1 SNHLY, CDR2 FYNNEI. This CDR3 region has 15 residues. CDR3 bases: TGTGCCAGCAGTGAGTTAGGGTTAACGAATTCACCCCTCCACTTT. This gives the protein CASSELGLTNSPLHF.

There are a few counts of this clonotype. The rearrangement uses TRBV5-1 and TRBJ2-1; 8 bases fit TRBD2. Germline V gene lookup returns CDR1 SGHRS and CDR2 YFSETQ. CDR3 length equals 16 residues. Trimming at V came to 5 bases and at J to 6 bases, leaving 13 bases not matched to a gene. The CDR3 bases are TGCGCCAGCAGTTTCCCGGGGAGCGGGGGATTCAATGAGCAGTTCTTC. Translated, it gives CASSFPGSGGFNEQFF.

The chain carries TRBV20-1 and TRBJ2-7; D might be TRBD1 or TRBD2, each matching 5 bases. With 3 bases removed from V and 2 bases from J, the gap between germline ends came to 20 bases. Looked up from germline, CDR1 is DFQATT and CDR2 is SNEGSKA (reference sequence). The CDR3 extends over 16 amino acids. The CDR3 is CSARGSGAGSTYEQYF. CDR3 sequence (DNA): TGCAGTGCTAGGGGCTCCGGGGCAGGGTCGACCTACGAGCAGTACTTC.

This clonotype was counted only a few times. This chain connects TRBV7-6 to TRBJ2-6; 7 nucleotides agree with TRBD1. V lost 6 bases to trimming and J lost 4 bases; unmatched junction nucleotides: 12. The CDR3 length is 17 residues. Germline V gene sequence: CDR1 SGHVS, CDR2 FNYEAQ. In DNA, the CDR3 is TGTGCCAGCAGACCTGACAGGGTAGTGCGCGGGGCCAACGTCCTGACTTTC. Encoded protein: CASRPDRVVRGANVLTF.

The table lists this clonotype with a count of one. The J gene is TRBJ2-2, the V gene TRBV10-1; D is perhaps TRBD1 (5 bases). The V gene's germline CDR1 is WNHNN and CDR2 SYGVQD (reference sequence). V gave up 2 bases and J gave up 0 bases, with 10 bases separating them. The CDR3 spans 16 residues. CDR3 sequence (DNA): TGCGCCAGCAGTGAGACACAGGCCACGAACACCGGGGAGCTGTTTTTT. Protein product: CASSETQATNTGELFF.

This clonotype was picked up a small number of times. This chain joins TRBV19 and TRBJ1-5; possibly TRBD1 for D (5 bases). The CDR3 has 19 amino acids. Trimming left V 0 bases short and J 4 bases short, with 22 bases between. Per germline, CDR1 LNHDA and CDR2 SQIVND (reference sequence). CDR3: CASSIDLSAGRGGNQPQHF. DNA for the CDR3: TGTGCCAGTAGTATAGATCTATCGGCAGGCCGGGGGGGAAATCAGCCCCAGCATTTT.